These T cell receptor beta chains were read from a single sample in a study of cytomegalovirus exposure and HLA in healthy donors. TCRdb's table, derived via immunoSEQ multiplex PCR, lists solely in-frame clones and lacks some. The table lists about 220,000 clones, around nine tenths of them singletons. The specimen sequenced was PBMCs. These receptors were taken from a man younger than 35 in good health and CMV-seronegative. Each CDR3 is given with its conserved first and last residue. D genes are given only for firm matches. The size field is filled for only some rows; it gives once, few, many or a size class.

j_gene,d_gene,v_gene,abundance,CDR3nt,CDR3aa
TRBJ2-7,-,TRBV6-5,-,TGTGCCAGCAGAACAGTCACAGGGACCTACGAGCAGTACTTC,CASRTVTGTYEQYF
TRBJ2-7,-,TRBV9,-,TGTGCCAGCAGCCCGAGGGGACATCCAACATACGAGCAGTACTTC,CASSPRGHPTYEQYF
TRBJ2-3,TRBD2,TRBV5-1,-,TGCGCCAGCAGCTTGGAAGCGGGGATCTCAGATACGCAGTATTTT,CASSLEAGISDTQYF
TRBJ2-7,-,TRBV18,few,TGTGCCAGCTCACAACCTGGGACGGGGAACAGGGTATACGAGCAGTACTTC,CASSQPGTGNRVYEQYF
TRBJ2-5,TRBD2,TRBV7-8,few,TGTGCCAGCAGCATAGGCGGGAGCGGGGAGACCCAGTACTTC,CASSIGGSGETQYF
TRBJ1-2,-,TRBV6-4,-,TGTGCCAGCAGTGACTCGATAAGGAGCCGCGGCTACACCTTC,CASSDSIRSRGYTF
TRBJ2-1,-,TRBV9,-,TGTGCCAGCAGCGTAAATGGGGGGGCCCGTAATGAGCAGTTCTTC,CASSVNGGARNEQFF
TRBJ2-7,TRBD2,TRBV2,-,TGTGCCAGCCGTACCGGGGGGTTATCCTACGAGCAGTACTTC,CASRTGGLSYEQYF
TRBJ2-1,TRBD2,TRBV28,-,TGTGCCAGCAGCCAATTAACTAGCGGGAGTCTCCACAGCAGCTCCTACAATGAGCAGTTCTTC,CASSQLTSGSLHSSSYNEQFF
TRBJ2-1,TRBD1,TRBV10-2,-,TGCGCCAGCAGTGAAGAGACAGGGGCCTGGAGTGGGTTCTTC,CASSEETGAWSGFF
TRBJ2-5,-,TRBV4-3,-,TGCGCCAGCAGCCAAGACAGCCGGGGAGAGACCCAGTACTTC,CASSQDSRGETQYF
TRBJ2-7,-,TRBV15,-,TGTGCCACCAGCAGAGGCAGAAACTACGAGCAGTACTTC,CATSRGRNYEQYF
TRBJ2-4,-,TRBV4-3,-,TGCGCCAGCAGCCCAAACCAGGCGAACATTCAGTACTTC,CASSPNQANIQYF
TRBJ1-4,TRBD1,TRBV25-1,-,TGTGCCAGCAGTGAATGGTGGGACAGTAATGAAAAACTGTTTTTT,CASSEWWDSNEKLFF
TRBJ2-7,-,TRBV11-2,-,TGTGCCAGCAGCTCACTTGGGCACTACGAGCAGTACTTC,CASSSLGHYEQYF
TRBJ2-7,-,TRBV29-1,-,TGCAGCGTTGAAGATCTTGACACAAACTACGAGCAGTACTTC,CSVEDLDTNYEQYF
TRBJ2-7,TRBD1,TRBV7-3,few,TGTGCCAGCAGCTCTCCGACAGGGTCCGAGCAGTACTTC,CASSSPTGSEQYF
TRBJ1-4,TRBD1,TRBV19,few,TGTGCCAGTGGCAAGCGGGACAGGGGTAATGAAAAACTGTTTTTT,CASGKRDRGNEKLFF
TRBJ1-1,TRBD1,TRBV28,-,TGTGCCAGCAGGGACAGGGTCACTGAAGCTTTCTTT,CASRDRVTEAFF
TRBJ1-3,-,TRBV7-2,-,TGTGCCAGCAGTTCAGACAGGAGCTCTGGAAACACCATATATTTT,CASSSDRSSGNTIYF
TRBJ2-5,-,TRBV11-2,-,TGTGCCAGCAGCTCGTACGGGGGTCAAGAGACCCAGTACTTC,CASSSYGGQETQYF
TRBJ2-7,TRBD2,TRBV5-6,-,TGTGCCAGCACCGGGACTAGCGGCTACGAGCAGTACTTC,CASTGTSGYEQYF
TRBJ2-1,-,TRBV7-9,-,TGTGCCGGACTAACAGGAAACTACAATGAGCAGTTCTTC,CAGLTGNYNEQFF
TRBJ1-2,-,TRBV14,once,TGTGCCAGCAGCCAAGTCGGACTCGTGAACTATGGCTACACCTTC,CASSQVGLVNYGYTF
TRBJ2-7,-,TRBV6-5,-,TGTGCCAGCAGCACCCCCCGTGGGGGCTCGGACGAGCAGTACTTC,CASSTPRGGSDEQYF
TRBJ2-7,TRBD1,TRBV7-9,-,TGTGCCAGCAGCCACCCCGACAGGGCCTACGAGCAGTACTTC,CASSHPDRAYEQYF
TRBJ1-6,-,TRBV7-9,-,TGTGCCAGCAGCTTTGTCCGGGGATTAAATTCACCCCTCCACTTT,CASSFVRGLNSPLHF
TRBJ2-1,TRBD1,TRBV5-1,-,TGCGCCAGCAGCGGGGCAGGGGGCTACAATGAGCAGTTCTTC,CASSGAGGYNEQFF
TRBJ2-1,-,TRBV5-1,-,TGCGCCAGCAGCGCGGGACGGGGTTACAATGAGCAGTTCTTC,CASSAGRGYNEQFF
TRBJ2-2,-,TRBV14,few,TGTGCCAGCAGCCAACATAGTACCGGGGAGCTGTTTTTT,CASSQHSTGELFF
TRBJ2-2,TRBD2,TRBV30,once,TGTGCCTGGAGGGTGTTAGCGGGAGCTACCGGGGAGCTGTTTTTT,CAWRVLAGATGELFF
TRBJ2-5,-,TRBV4-1,-,TGCGCCAGCAGCCAAGGTCGCCAGCAAGAGACCCAGTACTTC,CASSQGRQQETQYF
TRBJ1-1,-,TRBV27,-,TGTGCCAGCAGTTTCCGGGAAGAGAACACTGAAGCTTTCTTT,CASSFREENTEAFF
TRBJ2-7,-,TRBV28,-,TGTGCCAGCAGTTTAGGGGGGGCAGGGCCGACCCCATACGAGCAGTACTTC,CASSLGGAGPTPYEQYF
TRBJ2-7,-,TRBV7-2,few,TGTGCCAGCAGCTTACTGGAGGGCTCGTCCGAGCAGTACTTC,CASSLLEGSSEQYF
TRBJ2-5,-,TRBV11-2,-,TGTGCCAGCAGCTCAGATCCCACGGGGACCCAGTACTTC,CASSSDPTGTQYF
TRBJ2-7,TRBD2,TRBV19,-,TGTGCCAGTTCTCTAGCGGGGACCTACGAGCAGTACTTC,CASSLAGTYEQYF
TRBJ2-5,TRBD2,TRBV2,-,TGTGCCAACGGGGGGGTAGGAGAGACCCAGTACTTC,CANGGVGETQYF
TRBJ2-7,TRBD2,TRBV5-4,-,TGTGCCAGCAGCTTCCGCGGGGGAGTCTACGAGCAGTACTTC,CASSFRGGVYEQYF
TRBJ2-3,TRBD2,TRBV10-1,-,TGCGCCAGCAGTACAGGGACTAGCCGGGGGAGCCGAGATACGCAGTATTTT,CASSTGTSRGSRDTQYF
TRBJ2-3,TRBD2,TRBV27,-,TGTGCCAGCAGTTTATTGGCTAGCGGGGGGGCTGGAGATACGCAGTATTTT,CASSLLASGGAGDTQYF
TRBJ2-7,-,TRBV7-2,-,TGTGCCAGCAGCTTTCTCTACGAGCAGTACTTC,CASSFLYEQYF
TRBJ2-7,TRBD1,TRBV2,-,TGTGCCAGCAGCGGGGACAGCTACGAGCAGTACTTC,CASSGDSYEQYF
TRBJ2-6,TRBD1,TRBV5-1,-,TGCGCCAGCAGCTTGACGGGACAGATTTACTCTGGGGCCAACGTCCTGACTTTC,CASSLTGQIYSGANVLTF
TRBJ2-7,-,TRBV9,few,TGTGCCAGCAGCTTCAACCCAGAGGAGTCCTCCTACGAGCAGTACTTC,CASSFNPEESSYEQYF
TRBJ2-7,-,TRBV7-8,-,TGTGCCAGCAGCTTAGGGGCCCATAGCTCCTACGAGCAGTACTTC,CASSLGAHSSYEQYF
TRBJ2-7,-,TRBV6-1,-,TGTGCGGGAAACAGGCCCCCGACCTACGAGCAGTACTTC,CAGNRPPTYEQYF
TRBJ1-4,-,TRBV2,-,TGTGCCAGCTGTCGCGGAATAGGTGAAAAACTGTTTTTT,CASCRGIGEKLFF
TRBJ1-5,-,TRBV4-3,once,TGCGCCAGCAGCCCGACCCTGGGGGGGAGGAAGCCCCAGCATTTT,CASSPTLGGRKPQHF
TRBJ2-7,TRBD1,TRBV28,-,TGTGCCAGCAGTCCGACAGGGATAGGATACGAGCAGTACTTC,CASSPTGIGYEQYF
TRBJ2-5,TRBD1,TRBV7-2,-,TGTGCCAGCAGCGCCGGACAGGCGGAACAAGAGACCCAGTACTTC,CASSAGQAEQETQYF
TRBJ2-5,TRBD2,TRBV2,once,TGTGCCAGCAGCGGACTAGTCCAAGAGACCCAGTACTTC,CASSGLVQETQYF
TRBJ1-5,-,TRBV4-1,-,TGCGCCAGCAGCCAAGCCGGCCGAGGAGATCAGCCCCAGCATTTT,CASSQAGRGDQPQHF
TRBJ1-3,TRBD1,TRBV28,few,TGTGCCAGCAGTTTATCCCAGGGGGTAAGCTCTGGAAACACCATATATTTT,CASSLSQGVSSGNTIYF
TRBJ2-7,-,TRBV5-6,-,TGTGCCAGCAGCTTCACCCCTAACAGGTTAACCTACGAGCAGTACTTC,CASSFTPNRLTYEQYF
TRBJ1-1,-,TRBV6-1,-,TGTGCCAGCAGCGAGAGTAGAAAGAACACTGAAGCTTTCTTT,CASSESRKNTEAFF
TRBJ2-7,TRBD2,TRBV9,few,TGTGCCAGCAGCGTAGGGCTAGCGGCCTCCTACGAGCAGTACTTC,CASSVGLAASYEQYF
TRBJ2-1,-,TRBV5-1,-,TGCGCCAGCAGCCCAACCCGTACAGGGACGAATGAGCAGTTCTTC,CASSPTRTGTNEQFF
TRBJ2-6,TRBD2,TRBV5-4,-,TGTGCCAGCAGCCCCGGCGGGGGGTTCGGGGCCAACGTCCTGACTTTC,CASSPGGGFGANVLTF
TRBJ2-7,-,TRBV7-2,-,TGTGCCAGCAGCTTAGCTCAAACCGGGACCCGGGGGGAGCAGTACTTC,CASSLAQTGTRGEQYF